The 15 T cell receptor beta chains below all came from one sample that was sequenced in a study of molecular identifiers for immune sequencing clone quantification. From the PCR reads, TCRdb called clonotypes with MiXCR, one entry per CDR3 protein. The sample consists of some 320,000 distinct CDR3 sequences, over 20% of them appearing once. The source material was naive CD8+ T cells from blood, with Jurkat cell RNA spiked in. Subset of the sample: FACS-sorted CD8+CD4-CCR7+CD45RA+ naive T cells. These receptors all stem from a human donor in good health. Some libraries in this study had Jurkat cell RNA spiked in.

This clonotype was seen only a few times. The chain couples TRBV4-1 to TRBJ1-1; D is possibly TRBD1 (6 bases). This CDR3 is 15 amino acids long. V gave up 2 bases and J gave up 4 bases, with 14 bases separating them. Germline CDR1 and CDR2: MGHRA and YSYEKL. The CDR3 DNA reads as TGCGCCAGCAGCCAATCCTTACAGGGAAGCACTGAAGCTTTCTTT. Its translation is CASSQSLQGSTEAFF.

This clonotype was counted many times. The V gene is TRBV6-2 or TRBV6-3, the J gene TRBJ2-3; D gene unclear. The germline V gene has CDR1 MNHEY and CDR2 SVGEGT. The V and J ends lost 3 bases and 0 bases respectively, with 10 bases between them. The CDR3 loop spans 15 amino acids. CDR3 amino acids: CASSYQETSTDTQYF. The DNA for the CDR3 is TGTGCCAGCAGTTATCAAGAAACTAGCACAGATACGCAGTATTTT.

There are many counts of this clonotype. J is TRBJ2-3 and V is TRBV7-9, with D possibly matching TRBD2 (5 bases). This CDR3 comprises 13 residues. V lost 7 bases to trimming and J lost 6 bases, with 14 bases between them. Germline-derived CDR1 and CDR2 are SEHNR and FQNEAQ (reference sequence). The CDR3 region has the DNA TGTGCCAGCACCCCAGTCGGGGTTGATACGCAGTATTTT. It codes for CASTPVGVDTQYF.

V gene TRBV3-1 combines with J gene TRBJ2-2; 7 positions agree with TRBD1. The CDR3 extends over 16 amino acids. V shed 7 bases and J 0 bases; nucleotides not matched to a gene: 8. Per the germline V gene, CDR1 is LGHDT and CDR2 is YNNKEL (reference sequence). CDR3 sequence: CASNRGVGTNTGELFF. DNA of the CDR3: TGTGCCAGCAACAGGGGTGTAGGCACGAACACCGGGGAGCTGTTTTTT.

At least ten counts were recorded for this clonotype. The J gene is TRBJ2-5, the V gene TRBV7-2; unclear D gene. With 1 base removed from V and 3 bases from J, the gap between germline ends came to 6 bases. Germline V lookup: CDR1 SGHTA, CDR2 FQGNSA. CDR3 size: 13 residues. The CDR3 DNA reads as TGTGCCAGCAGCTTAGACATAGAAGAGACCCAGTACTTC. It specifies CASSLDIEETQYF.

For this clonotype: Being one base from a much bigger clone, this may be a read error. The chain's CDR3 is CASSWDREHTGELFF. Written as DNA, the CDR3 is TGTGCCAGCAGCTGGGACAGGGAGCACACCGGGGAGCTGTTTTTT. V usage is TRBV5-3 and J usage is TRBJ2-2, with 9 bases that match TRBD1. TRBV5-3 is given ORF status, its function remaining uncertain. The length of the CDR3 is 15 residues.

Concerning this clonotype itself: It may be a read error: a sequence one base away is much more abundant. The chain recombines TRBV6-2 or TRBV6-3 with TRBJ2-6; no clear D gene. The CDR3 is 17 residues long. Germline-derived CDR1 and CDR2 are MNHEY and SVGEGT. Here the CDR3 DNA reads TGTGCCGGCAGTTACACACCCCCGGGCTCTGGGGCCAACGTCCTGACTTTC. Translating gives CAGSYTPPGSGANVLTF.

This clonotype was observed at least ten times. The chain recombines TRBV5-1 with TRBJ2-5; D may be TRBD1 (5 bases). In germline, CDR1 is SGHRS, CDR2 YFSETQ. This CDR3 has 15 amino acids. Trimming pared 6 bases from V and 2 bases from J, leaving 17 bases between. The CDR3 DNA reads as TGCGCCAGCACCACGGGTAGGGGCGGACAAGAGACCCAGTACTTC. Its translation: CASTTGRGGQETQYF. Full variable domain (rest looked up from reference TRBV5-1 and TRBJ2-5): KAGVTQTPRYLIKTRGQQVTLSCSPISGHRSVSWYQQTPGQGLQFLFEYFSETQRNKGNFPGRFSGRQFSNSRSEMNVSTLELGDSALYLCASTTGRGGQETQYFGPGTRLLVL.

About this clonotype itself: This could be a read error, since a much larger clone is one nucleotide away. V usage is TRBV7-9 and J usage is TRBJ2-5, with a possible D match to TRBD1 (6 bases). The CDR3 runs 14 residues. Germline V CDR1 and CDR2: SEHNR, FQNEAQ (reference sequence). CDR3 in amino acids: CVSSLPGAPETQYF. In nucleotides, the CDR3 is TGTGTCAGCAGCTTACCAGGGGCCCCTGAGACCCAGTACTTC.

This clonotype was seen repeatedly, ten times or more. This chain joins TRBV30 and TRBJ1-5; 8 bases line up with TRBD1. Germline assignment: CDR1 GTSNPN and CDR2 SVGIG (reference sequence). With V trimmed by 3 bases and J by 4 bases, 5 bases remained unmatched. The CDR3 contains 14 residues. CDR3 DNA sequence: TGTGCCTGGAGCGGGGGACAGGTGAATCAGCCCCAGCATTTT. It translates to CAWSGGQVNQPQHF.

Of note for this clonotype: A much larger clone is a single base away; this may be a read error. The chain joins TRBV7-9 to TRBJ2-7; D unresolved. V was shortened by 5 bases and J by 7 bases, with 15 bases between the two germline ends. This CDR3 is built from 13 residues. Germline V lookup: CDR1 SEHNR, CDR2 FQNEAQ (reference sequence). Here the CDR3 DNA reads TGTGCCAGCAGCCCCGAAGTCCTCTGGGAGCAGTACTTC. It encodes CASSPEVLWEQYF.

In regard to this clonotype: A much more abundant neighbour one base away suggests this may be a read error. The CDR3 spells CSTSPEAFF. The CDR3 coding sequence is TGCAGCACCAGCCCTGAAGCTTTCTTT. The chain has TRBV29-1 and TRBJ1-1; the D is unclear. Trimming removed 8 bases from V and 6 bases from J, with 7 bases in between. CDR3 size: 9 residues. CDR1 and CDR2 (germline): SQVTM, ANQGSEA. The variable domain in full, completed from reference TRBV29-1 and TRBJ1-1, reads SAVISQKPSRDICQRGTSLTIQCQVDSQVTMMFWYRQQPGQSLTLIATANQGSEATYESGFVIDKFPISRPNLTFSTLTVSNMSPEDSSIYLCSTSPEAFFGQGTRLTVV.

As concerns this clonotype: This clone may be a read error of a much larger clone one base away. The chain has TRBV7-2 and TRBJ2-7, with unresolved D. V gave up 4 bases and J gave up 3 bases, with 10 bases separating them. The length of the CDR3 is 13 residues. Looked up from germline, CDR1 is SGHTA and CDR2 is FQGNSA. In nucleotides, the CDR3 is TGTGCCAGCAGCTCTCACCTCAACTACGAGCAGTACTTC. Its protein product is CASSSHLNYEQYF.

This clonotype was seen a few times. This chain connects TRBV2 to TRBJ2-5; D gene ambiguous. The CDR3 runs to 15 residues. Trimming pared 0 bases from V and 4 bases from J, leaving 12 bases between. In germline, CDR1 is SNHLY, CDR2 FYNNEI. CDR3: CASSEALVQRETQYF. The CDR3 region has the DNA TGTGCCAGCAGTGAAGCTCTCGTACAGCGAGAGACCCAGTACTTC.

In its sample, this clonotype was seen many times. The V gene is TRBV20-1, the J gene TRBJ2-7, with 7 nucleotides matching TRBD2. Germline loops: CDR1 DFQATT, CDR2 SNEGSKA (reference sequence). This CDR3 region has 15 residues. The V gene end was trimmed by 6 bases and the J gene end by 6 bases; junction bases not matched to a gene: 17. CDR3: CSAAQFQTSNLEQYF. The CDR3 region has the DNA TGCAGTGCCGCACAATTCCAGACTAGCAATCTCGAGCAGTACTTC.